The entry below describes one TCR beta chain. The table came from immunoSEQ multiplex PCR; TCRdb's copy has only in-frame clones and leaves some out. The sample lists about 250,000 clones, approximately 83% seen once, with 3.5% to 4.5% in the top ten. The sample belongs to a study of blood T cell repertoires in COVID-19. Study-level background: Sources were T cells, B-cell-depleted T cells, or PBMCs; the material itself was cDNA or gDNA.

Germline V gene lookup returns CDR1 ENHRY and CDR2 SYGVKD. The trim removed 6 bases at V and 4 bases at J, leaving 6 bases unmatched. The CDR3 spans 14 residues. Across about two dozen US areas, participants ranged in age from about 18 to 89 years. The chain carries TRBV10-3 and TRBJ1-1; 9 bases agree with TRBD1. The TCR comes from a woman under 40 who had recovered from COVID-19. The sequencing sample was made of PBMCs or T cells enriched from blood (not recorded which). The CDR3 DNA is TGTGCCATCAGGGGGACAGGGAAGGGCACTGAAGCTTTCTTT. The encoded protein is CAIRGTGKGTEAFF.